The present T cell receptor (beta chain) was sequenced within a study of OX40 agonist ivuxolimab in advanced cancers. Notes on the research overall: The costimulatory receptor OX40 (CD134) was targeted by ivuxolimab, a fully human IgG2 agonistic monoclonal antibody. Intravenous ivuxolimab was administered to patients every 2 weeks at six dose levels: 0.01, 0.1, 0.3, 1.5, 3 and 10 mg/kg. Of the roughly 52 dose-escalation patients, hepatocellular carcinoma was present in around 20, melanoma in approximately 15, renal cell carcinoma in 9 and head and neck cancer in 9. In the dose-escalation cohort, more than 75% of patients were male, and the mean age was around 60 years, with a range of roughly 23 to 85. Patients were allowed to have had prior anti-PD-1, anti-PD-L1 or anti-CTLA-4 therapy, and roughly 40% of the dose-escalation patients had been treated with checkpoint inhibitors. Three dose-escalation patients achieved partial responses, one with hepatocellular carcinoma and two with cutaneous melanoma. The purpose of peripheral TCRbeta sequencing was to test whether ivuxolimab changed TCR sequence diversity and led to clonal T-cell expansion. The paper covers the monotherapy dose-escalation part of the phase I ivuxolimab trial, which included N of about 50 patients.

Note on this clone: The antigen it recognizes is unknown. Base-call qualities are not available, and no considerably larger clone is one nucleotide away.

Genomic DNA was extracted from sorted cells for sequencing of the TCRbeta CDR3 region. The immunoSEQ Assay was used for sequencing of TCRbeta CDR3 regions. TCRdb holds this immuneACCESS table with in-frame rearrangements only. Some clones are missing; in checked studies, unresolved V genes explain under half, and the rest has no known cause. In this sample the table shows approximately 75,000 clones, roughly nine tenths of which occur a single time. Roughly 0.37% of the sample belongs to the ten largest clones. Patients with autoimmune disease history or receiving systemic immunosuppression were excluded from the trial. Peripheral blood for TCR sequencing was collected from all dose cohorts at baseline, on cycle 4 day 1, and on cycle 7 day 1. The samples were drawn from a first-in-human, open-label, multicenter phase I dose-escalation trial of ivuxolimab. The trial enrolled adults with locally advanced or metastatic head and neck squamous cell, hepatocellular, melanoma or renal cell carcinoma. Before TCR sequencing, CD4+ and CD8+ T cells were separately sorted from peripheral blood.

Counted from cysteine to phenylalanine, this CDR3 has 13 amino acids. The sequence is cut down to CDR3 DNA, 39 bases in frame from base 1. The germline V gene gives CDR1 as SNHLY and CDR2 as FYNNEI. Study-level results and caveats: In partial responders in the 0.1-3.0 mg/kg groups, normalized peripheral clonal expansion was found to be among the lowest, especially among CD8+ T cells. On average, CD8+ T cells showed more expanded clones than CD4+ T cells after ivuxolimab. Antigen specificity was not determined for the clonally expanded peripheral T cells. At doses from 0.1 to 3.0 mg/kg, clonal expansion was seen in both CD4+ and CD8+ blood T cells between baseline and week 6. Low levels of normalized T-cell clonal expansion were also seen in some patients who did not respond.

Recombination linked TRBV2 to TRBJ2-5, and TRBD1 aligns with 8 junction nucleotides. Matching the DNA end better, TRBJ2-7 makes the J call doubtful. The sample consisted of CD4+ or CD8+ T cells sorted from blood, taken in a trial of the OX40 agonist ivuxolimab. The sequence was collected from an adult with an advanced solid tumor such as melanoma, head and neck, liver or kidney cancer. For the CDR3, the sequence is CASGGQGTYEQYF. The DNA reads as follows: TGTGCCAGCGGAGGACAGGGAACCTACGAGCAGTACTTC.